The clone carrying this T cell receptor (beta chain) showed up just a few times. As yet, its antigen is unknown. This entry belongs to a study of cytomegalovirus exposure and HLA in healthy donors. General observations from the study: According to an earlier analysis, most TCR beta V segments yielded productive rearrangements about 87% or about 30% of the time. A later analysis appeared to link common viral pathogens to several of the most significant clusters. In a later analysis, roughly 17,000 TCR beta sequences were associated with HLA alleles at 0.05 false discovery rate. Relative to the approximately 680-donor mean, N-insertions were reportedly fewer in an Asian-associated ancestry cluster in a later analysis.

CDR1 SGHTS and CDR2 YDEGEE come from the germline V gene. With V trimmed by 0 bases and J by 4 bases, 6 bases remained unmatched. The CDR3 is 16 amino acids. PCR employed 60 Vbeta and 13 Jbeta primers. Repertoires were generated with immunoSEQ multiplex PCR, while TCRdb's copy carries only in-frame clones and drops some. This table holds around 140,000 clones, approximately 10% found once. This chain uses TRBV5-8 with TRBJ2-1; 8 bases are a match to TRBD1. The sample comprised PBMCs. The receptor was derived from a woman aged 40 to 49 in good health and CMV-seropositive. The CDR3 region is CASSLGTGPSYNEQFF. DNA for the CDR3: TGTGCCAGCAGCTTGGGGACAGGGCCTAGTTACAATGAGCAGTTCTTC.